The 10 T cell receptor beta chains below come from one sample, sequenced in a study of blood T cell repertoires in COVID-19. Some clones are missing from TCRdb's copy, which holds only in-frame ones; the method was immunoSEQ multiplex PCR. The table includes some 390,000 clones, around 91% detected once. Sequenced sample: peripheral blood. Receptor source: a woman aged 40 to 50 with COVID-19, enrolled during active disease.

V is TRBV15 and J is TRBJ1-1; D unclear. V was shortened by 0 bases and J by 5 bases, with 13 bases between the two germline ends. CDR1 and CDR2 (germline): LNHNV, YYDKDF (reference sequence). The CDR3 contains 15 residues. CDR3 sequence (DNA): TGTGCCACCAGCAGAGATTACGTGGGGAGGACTGAAGCTTTCTTT. This encodes CATSRDYVGRTEAFF.

The chain has TRBV27 and TRBJ2-7; the match to TRBD2 covers 7 bases. The V gene end was trimmed by 4 bases and the J gene end by 3 bases; junction bases not matched to a gene: 6. CDR1 and CDR2 (germline): MNHEY, SMNVEV (reference sequence). This CDR3 contains 14 residues. The CDR3 DNA is TGTGCCAGCAGTTCGCGGGGAGGGCACTACGAGCAGTACTTC. Its translation is CASSSRGGHYEQYF.

V usage is TRBV28 and J usage is TRBJ2-7; D may be TRBD2 (6 bases). Germline CDR1 MDHEN, CDR2 SYDVKM. This CDR3 has 14 residues. V was cut by 5 bases and J by 2 bases, with 13 bases left in between. CDR3 sequence (DNA): TGTGCCAGCAGTCCCCGGGGGACGACCTACGAGCAGTACTTC. Its protein product is CASSPRGTTYEQYF. The variable domain in full, with the rest retrieved from reference TRBV28 and TRBJ2-7, is DVKVTQSSRYLVKRTGEKVFLECVQDMDHENMFWYRQDPGLGLRLIYFSYDVKMKEKGDIPEGYSVSREKKERFSLILESASTNQTSMYLCASSPRGTTYEQYFGPGTRLTVT.

The J gene is TRBJ1-5, the V gene TRBV27, with 8 bases fitting TRBD1. After removal of 10 bases from V and 4 bases from J, the junction contained 12 bases not matched to a gene. CDR1 is MNHEY and CDR2 is SMNVEV in the germline V gene (reference sequence). This CDR3 is 15 amino acids long. DNA for the CDR3: TGTGCCACTTCCCCCCCCGGGACAGGTAATCAGCCCCAGCATTTT. This encodes CATSPPGTGNQPQHF.

On this clone itself: Other nucleotide sequences from this sample produce the same CDR3. The chain couples TRBV24-1 to TRBJ2-5; 8 bases agree with TRBD1. V gave up 2 bases and J gave up 5 bases; unmatched junction bases: 6. Germline assignment: CDR1 KGHDR and CDR2 SFDVKD. The CDR3 loop spans 15 amino acids. CDR3 loop: CATSDSTGAGETQYF. CDR3 coding DNA: TGTGCCACCAGTGATTCGACAGGGGCGGGGGAGACCCAGTACTTC.

The CDR3 sequence is CASLDSNYGYTF. CDR3 DNA: TGTGCCAGCTTGGACAGTAACTATGGCTACACCTTC. This rearrangement joins TRBV6-5 to TRBJ1-2; D might be TRBD1 (6 bases). Looked up from germline, CDR1 is MNHEY and CDR2 is SVGAGI. This CDR3 has 12 residues. The V and J ends lost 8 bases and 1 base respectively, with 8 bases between them.

The rearrangement joins TRBV5-1 to TRBJ1-2, with D possibly matching TRBD1 (6 bases). Per the germline V gene, CDR1 is SGHRS and CDR2 is YFSETQ. The CDR3 contains 13 residues. The V gene lost 7 bases and the J gene lost 7 bases, with 17 bases spanning the gap. CDR3 nucleotide sequence: TGCGCCAGCTCACTAACCGCACAGGGTGGCTACACCTTC. As protein: CASSLTAQGGYTF.

The V gene is TRBV9, the J gene TRBJ1-2; D is perhaps TRBD1 (5 bases). Germline V gene lookup returns CDR1 SGDLS and CDR2 YYNGEE. Trimming left V 4 bases short and J 6 bases short, with 13 bases between. This CDR3 is 13 amino acids long. The CDR3 loop is CASSPSQGDGYTF. CDR3 DNA sequence: TGTGCCAGCAGCCCCTCCCAGGGCGATGGCTACACCTTC.

V and J are TRBV5-1 and TRBJ2-1; 12 bases line up with TRBD2. Germline V gene data show CDR1 as SGHRS and CDR2 as YFSETQ. Germline trimming cut 3 bases from V and 8 bases from J; bases unmatched to any gene: 9. There are 16 residues in the CDR3. The CDR3 sequence: CASSSDGLAGYHEQFF. CDR3 DNA: TGCGCCAGCAGCTCCGACGGACTAGCGGGGTATCATGAGCAGTTCTTC.

The J gene is TRBJ1-3, the V gene TRBV4-3; D unresolved. Germline assignment: CDR1 LGHNA and CDR2 YSLEER. The germline V and J ends were trimmed by 3 bases and 4 bases, with 10 bases remaining between them. This CDR3 spans 14 amino acids. This CDR3 reads CASSQAGSGNTIYF. The CDR3 region has the DNA TGCGCCAGCAGCCAGGCGGGCTCCGGAAACACCATATATTTT.